The rows below give T cell receptor beta chains drawn from one sample of a study of cytomegalovirus exposure and HLA in healthy donors. Only in-frame clones appear in the TCRdb table, and some are missing; sequencing was by immunoSEQ multiplex PCR. Of fewer than 150,000 clones listed, about 86% are singletons. The material sequenced was PBMCs. The receptors here all came from a middle-aged man in good health and CMV-seropositive. The CDR3 runs from the conserved cysteine through the conserved F or W. Fields, in order: J gene, clone size, V gene, D gene, CDR3 DNA, CDR3 protein. A D gene is named only where the DNA matches it firmly. Clone size appears in some rows only: once, few, many, or a class for an expanded clone.

TRBJ1-6 | few | TRBV5-4 | . | TGTGCCAGCAGCTTGGATGGAGTTAGTTCACCCCTCCACTTT | CASSLDGVSSPLHF
TRBJ2-5 | . | TRBV18 | TRBD2 | TGTGCCAGCTCACCGGGGACTAGACGAGAGACCCAGTACTTC | CASSPGTRRETQYF
TRBJ2-1 | once | TRBV9 | TRBD2 | TGTGCCAGCAGCGCCGAAGGCACTAGCGGCTCCTACAATGAGCAGTTCTTC | CASSAEGTSGSYNEQFF
TRBJ2-7 | . | TRBV5-4 | TRBD1 | TGTGCCAGCAGCTTGAGTCCGGGACAGGGGGTTTACGAGCAGTACTTC | CASSLSPGQGVYEQYF
TRBJ1-5 | . | TRBV13 | TRBD1 | TGTGCCAGCAGCCGACGACAGGGGGCCGATCAGCCCCAGCATTTT | CASSRRQGADQPQHF
TRBJ2-2 | . | TRBV30 | . | TGTGCCTGGAGCCCAGGAGTGACAGGGAACACCGGGGAGCTGTTTTTT | CAWSPGVTGNTGELFF
TRBJ2-7 | . | TRBV5-1 | . | TGCGCCAGCAGCTGGGCGGGGACGGACTCCTACGAGCAGTACTTC | CASSWAGTDSYEQYF
TRBJ2-5 | . | TRBV11-3 | . | TGTGCCAGCAGCTTAGCCATGTCCCAGTACTTC | CASSLAMSQYF
TRBJ2-7 | . | TRBV30 | . | TGTGCCTGGAGTGTACCAGGCAAGACCTACGAGCAGTACTTC | CAWSVPGKTYEQYF
TRBJ1-1 | . | TRBV6-6 | . | TGTGCCAGCTGGCTGCCCGTGAACACTGAAGCTTTCTTT | CASWLPVNTEAFF
TRBJ1-1 | . | TRBV19 | TRBD1 | TGTGCCAGTAGTACCTGGACAGGGGAAGCTTTCTTT | CASSTWTGEAFF
TRBJ1-1 | . | TRBV2 | TRBD1 | TGTGCCAGCAGTTCTACAGGGGGCCTCACTGAAGCTTTCTTT | CASSSTGGLTEAFF
TRBJ2-7 | . | TRBV27 | TRBD2 | TGTGCCAGCAGTGCTTCTAGCGGGAGGGCCCGTGGGGAGCAGTACTTC | CASSASSGRARGEQYF
TRBJ2-7 | . | TRBV15 | . | TGTGCCACCAGCGAGGACAGTACCTACGAGCAGTACTTC | CATSEDSTYEQYF
TRBJ2-3 | once | TRBV25-1 | TRBD1 | TGTGCCAGCAGTGAATCCAGGACAGGGGGCACAGATACGCAGTATTTT | CASSESRTGGTDTQYF
TRBJ2-3 | . | TRBV9 | TRBD2 | TGTGCCAGCAGCGAACGACTAGCGGGAGGATCAGATACGCAGTATTTT | CASSERLAGGSDTQYF
TRBJ2-7 | few | TRBV2 | . | TGTGCCAGCAGTGAAGCCCTGGGGGGGCGCAGCTCCTACGAGCAGTACTTC | CASSEALGGRSSYEQYF
TRBJ1-4 | . | TRBV6-6 | TRBD1 | TGTGCCAGCAGTGGCTGGACAGGGGGCCGGGGGGAACTGTTTTTT | CASSGWTGGRGELFF
TRBJ1-2 | . | TRBV19 | . | TGTGCCAGTAGGAGGACAGACTCCTATGGCTACACCTTC | CASRRTDSYGYTF
TRBJ2-5 | . | TRBV4-3 | TRBD1 | TGCGCCAGCAGCCAAGACGTGGACAGGGCCCAAGAGACCCAGTACTTC | CASSQDVDRAQETQYF
TRBJ2-5 | . | TRBV19 | TRBD1 | TGTGCCAGTATGCCCGCATTTGGACAGGGGGCCGGGGAGACCCAGTACTTC | CASMPAFGQGAGETQYF
TRBJ2-7 | . | TRBV19 | TRBD1 | TGTGCCAGTACCGCGGGACAGGGGTTCTCCTACGAGCAGTACTTC | CASTAGQGFSYEQYF
TRBJ2-5 | . | TRBV29-1 | TRBD1 | TGCAGCGTGGGGGACAGGGGAGGGGAGACCCAGTACTTC | CSVGDRGGETQYF
TRBJ1-3 | . | TRBV5-1 | TRBD1 | TGCGCCAGCAGCGCTACAGGGGGTGGAAACACCATATATTTT | CASSATGGGNTIYF
TRBJ1-2 | . | TRBV7-2 | TRBD1 | TGTGCCAGCAGGGGACACACAGGGGGGGCTCTTCATGGCTACACCTTC | CASRGHTGGALHGYTF
TRBJ2-5 | . | TRBV19 | . | TGTGCCAGTAGTCCGGGTGGAAAACCTCAGGAGACCCAGTACTTC | CASSPGGKPQETQYF
TRBJ2-1 | . | TRBV15 | . | TGTGCCACCAGCAGAGATCCGTGGGCCGCGAGCTCCTACAATGAGCAGTTCTTC | CATSRDPWAASSYNEQFF
TRBJ2-3 | . | TRBV7-9 | . | TGTGCCAGCAGCCCAACAGACAGCACAGATACGCAGTATTTT | CASSPTDSTDTQYF
TRBJ2-7 | . | TRBV4-1 | TRBD1 | TGCGCCAGCAGCCAAGCTAGACCGGGACAGGGGTACGAGCAGTACTTC | CASSQARPGQGYEQYF
TRBJ2-7 | few | TRBV4-3 | . | TGCGCCAGCAGCCAATCTTTGAGCTACGAGCAGTACTTC | CASSQSLSYEQYF